This T cell receptor beta chain was obtained from a study of cytomegalovirus exposure and HLA in healthy donors (dated by TCRdb to 2016 to 2017). For the wider study: In an earlier analysis of about 560 of the donors, 276 Gb of sequence data and 117 million unique TCR beta sequences from 150 million to 200 million T cells were reported. Roughly 300 gigabases of sequencing data and roughly 80 million unique TCR sequences made up an early release that covered about 640 HLA-typed donors. Of the 350 to 450 genotyped donors, less than 85% were placed in the genetic ancestry cluster associated with self-reported Caucasian donors. The study aimed to test whether signatures of past pathogen exposure could be identified by cataloging public T cell receptors. The study used immunosequencing to profile the T cell repertoires of some 600 subjects and linked those repertoires to cytomegalovirus serostatus. Along with the approximately 700-subject first cohort, a separate validation cohort of about 110 different subjects was used. High-throughput TCR immunosequencing, statistical association of individual TCRs with disease status, and machine learning were combined to predict cytomegalovirus infection status. A later analysis re-examined previously published TCR beta repertoires from around 670 donors and added high-resolution HLA genotyping to investigate patterns of TCR occurrence. The later analysis used no new phenotypic data to find candidate immune exposures, relying instead on TCR beta sequences and their occurrence across donors. In an earlier analysis of a few hundred of the donors, high-throughput TCR beta sequencing was used to judge whether each TCR beta V gene segment behaved as functional or pseudogenic. Donor age, sex, ethnicity and CMV serostatus were compiled alongside the repertoire data. In a later genetic analysis, genome-wide SNP genotypes for about 60% of the 666 donors were used, and that subset was treated as a discovery cohort. Every discovery cohort repertoire had been produced on one sequencing platform. Class I and class II HLA loci were covered by the typing at four-digit resolution. The number of typed donors differed by locus: roughly 620-630 for A, B, C, DRB1 and DQB1; approximately 520 for DQA1; some 610 for DPA1; and approximately 450 for DPB1. Several DR-DQ haplotypes were treated as single units for association and clustering because of strong linkage in the cohort. Among around 400 genotyped donors of the cohort, an average of approximately 240,000 unique TCR beta nucleotide sequences was sequenced per donor, of which 15% to 20% were non-productive.

Regarding this clone: The antigen this receptor binds is unknown. Base qualities are missing; no much larger clone stands one base away.

The cohort consisted of 600 to 700 healthy bone marrow donors. At the time of sampling, every cohort member was nominally healthy, though immune exposures that went unrecorded were likely present. The donor tested CMV seronegative, placing the donor among the 352 seronegative members of the cohort. A peripheral blood sample was provided by each donor, and peripheral blood mononuclear cells were used for TCR beta sequencing. The Qiagen DNeasy Blood Extraction Kit was used to extract genomic DNA from the blood cell samples. Paper-wide results and their limitations: In a later analysis, 15,000 to 20,000 TCR beta sequences were associated with specific HLA alleles at a false discovery rate of 0.05. Because some donors lacked HLA typing at each locus, the association tests relied only on the typed subset. Most CMV-associated TCR beta chains appeared to be HLA-restricted in a later analysis, and the HLA associations seemed to be driven largely by CMV exposure. Linkage disequilibrium might explain the correlated functional status among segregating V segments, but an unknown experimental factor could not be ruled out. A later analysis reported that several top co-occurrence clusters appeared linked to parvovirus B19, influenza, CMV and Epstein-Barr virus. In a later analysis, the rate of TCR association differed among HLA loci, with DRB1 alleles having the most associated TCRs and HLA-C alleles having the fewest. Because counts were too low, around 18 rarely observed V segments, including chromosome 9 orphons, were left out of the earlier analysis of 500 to 750 of the donors. The study listed 150 to 200 TCR beta chains as associated with cytomegalovirus. The authors suggested that the approach could potentially be extended to other disease states and immunological phenotypes. Three of the identified cytomegalovirus-associated TCR beta chains were confirmed in vitro to be specific for cytomegalovirus antigens. A further reported finding was that TCR beta sequences accurately predicted the HLA-A and HLA-B alleles for most subjects in the first cohort. A cluster of highly shared sequence variants was judged likely to be a technical artifact of the sequencing pipeline. The cohort was sequenced for TCR beta chains only, and without alpha or paired-chain data the features that could be detected were limited. Assigning TCR associations to individual alleles was difficult when HLA alleles, especially DR and DQ, strongly co-occurred. In a later genetic analysis, fewer N-insertions in productive TCRs were reported among donors in an Asian-associated ancestry cluster than the approximately 710-donor mean. Across donors, most TCR sequences were observed very rarely, whereas some public TCRs were present in many individuals. In a later analysis, HLA-associated TCR beta chains were found to be more clonally expanded and to have lower generation probabilities than equally common non-associated chains. In an earlier analysis of around 600 of the donors, most TCR beta V segments were observed in productive rearrangements about 87% or about 30% of the time, broadly matching IMGT annotations. In a later genetic analysis, a missense DCLRE1C variant was associated with V-gene and J-gene trimming of TCR beta chains, and the association was replicated in an independent cohort. The only immune exposure information available for the cohort was CMV serostatus. The classifier was reported to diagnose cytomegalovirus status with high specificity and sensitivity in both the original cohort and the validation cohort. Roughly uniform sequencing depth across donors was assumed in presence/absence analyses, although this assumption may not hold.

Library generation was performed with the immunoSEQ multiplex PCR assay. The multiplex PCR relied on a mix of 60 forward primers for TCR Vbeta segments and 13 reverse primers for TCR Jbeta segments. The CDR3 region of rearranged TCR beta genes was amplified from genomic DNA by a multiplex PCR assay. On the Illumina HiSeq System, the amplified TCR beta libraries were sequenced as 87-base-pair reads. The source study handled its data this way. A later analysis tallied roughly 80 million unique TCR beta chains across the 700 or so repertoires, and around 12 million of those chains were shared by two or more donors. A nearest-neighbor algorithm error-corrected the raw reads and collapsed the reads into unique sequences, merging closely related sequences to remove PCR and sequencing errors. CDR3 sequences were aligned to IMGT reference sequences to assign V, D and J gene segments. Each retained sequence needed at least a six-nucleotide match to both a V gene segment and a J gene segment. A rearrangement counted as productive if the CDR3 had no stop codons and remained in frame with V and J, and every other rearrangement counted as non-productive. Following IMGT convention, CDR3 was defined as the stretch from the second conserved V-encoded cysteine to the conserved J-encoded phenylalanine. The earlier analysis of about 610 of the donors excluded any sequence lacking an unambiguous match to a single V gene segment. An earlier analysis of fewer than 650 of the donors classified V segments as functional when productive rearrangements were above 56.7% and as segregating when the standard deviation between donors was above 5%. A statistical classification framework was built for diagnosing cytomegalovirus status from the catalog of TCR beta chain sequences. In a later analysis, TCR nucleotide sequences were compared against IMGT/GENE-DB human TR gene sequences so that V and J genes could be assigned. The TCRdist pipeline was used in a later analysis to assign CDR3 sequences and most-parsimonious VDJ recombination scenarios. A later analysis defined each TCR beta chain by its CDR3 amino acid sequence plus V-gene family, and excluded reads lacking a unique V-gene family. In a later analysis, around 600 highly shared, low-generation-probability nucleotide sequences were removed to address suspected cross-contamination and a sequencing artifact. In a later analysis, a clonal expansion index for each public chain was calculated from normalized within-repertoire ranks of inferred template counts. Generation probabilities in a later analysis came from a VDJ recombination model fitted to out-of-frame rearrangements, and those results were checked against IGoR. In a later analysis, hypergeometric tests were used to score TCR-TCR, TCR-HLA and TCR-CMV co-occurrence, with a repertoire-size bias correction applied to TCR pairs. To estimate false discovery rates, a later analysis permuted the HLA or CMV assignments 20 times. In a later analysis, co-occurring TCRs were grouped using DBSCAN, with TCRdist sequence similarity added in when clustering inside HLA-allele-positive subsets. Co-occurrence clustering excluded repertoires with fewer than 30,000 or more than 120,000 public chains, plus five with anomalous nucleotide sharing. The table was pulled from immuneACCESS by TCRdb, which kept in-frame rearrangements only. Such tables lose some clones; where checked, under half of the loss comes from unresolved V genes, and the rest has no known cause. The DNA gave D and trimming, while V, J and clone size come from that table. Here the sample has 55,000 to 80,000 clones; approximately 85% occur a single time. Of the sample, approximately 12% falls within the top ten clones.

The sequencing input was PBMCs. The source of this sequence is a female donor in good health and CMV-seronegative.

In nucleotide form, the sequence is TGTGCCAGCAGCGGACTAGCGGGAGGAGAGACCCAGTACTTC. This codes for CASSGLAGGETQYF. The rearrangement joined TRBV6-1 to TRBJ2-5; 14 junctional bases match TRBD2. Measured from the cysteine to the phenylalanine, the CDR3 is 14 residues long. Solely the CDR3 DNA is kept, with 42 bases framed from the first base. V is trimmed back by 6 bases and J by 4 bases, and the junction contains 1 base that no gene match accounts for. CDR1 MNHNS and CDR2 SASEGT were looked up in the germline V gene.